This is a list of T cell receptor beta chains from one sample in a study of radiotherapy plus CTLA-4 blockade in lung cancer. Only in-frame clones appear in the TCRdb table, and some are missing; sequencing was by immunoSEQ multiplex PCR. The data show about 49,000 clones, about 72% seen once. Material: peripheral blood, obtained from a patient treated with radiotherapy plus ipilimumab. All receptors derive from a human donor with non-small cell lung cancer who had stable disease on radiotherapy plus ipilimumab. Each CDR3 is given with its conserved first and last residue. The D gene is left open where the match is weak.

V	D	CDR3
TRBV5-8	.	CASSRVLYNEQFF
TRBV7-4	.	CANQSLETGELFF
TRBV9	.	CASSFDASADNSPLHF
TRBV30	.	CAWSVHPQAGNTIYF
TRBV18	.	CASSPQDTEAFF
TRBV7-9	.	CASSFMTGDSPLHF
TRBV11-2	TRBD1	CASSPGDRVKYNEQFF
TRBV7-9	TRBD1	CASSYGQGLETQYF
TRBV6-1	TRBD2	CASSEDPPRAGGRISYEQYF
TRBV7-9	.	CASSLQAGLEAFF
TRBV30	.	CACRGITGNTIYF
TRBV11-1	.	CASSVPGLSTDTQYF
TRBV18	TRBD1	CASSHPQGDEQYF
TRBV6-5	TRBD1	CASSAGRGNEKLFF
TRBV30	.	CAWSVSLGAFSPQPQHF
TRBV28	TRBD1	CASSSAAAGGGSYYGYTF
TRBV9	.	CASSVATDTGELFF